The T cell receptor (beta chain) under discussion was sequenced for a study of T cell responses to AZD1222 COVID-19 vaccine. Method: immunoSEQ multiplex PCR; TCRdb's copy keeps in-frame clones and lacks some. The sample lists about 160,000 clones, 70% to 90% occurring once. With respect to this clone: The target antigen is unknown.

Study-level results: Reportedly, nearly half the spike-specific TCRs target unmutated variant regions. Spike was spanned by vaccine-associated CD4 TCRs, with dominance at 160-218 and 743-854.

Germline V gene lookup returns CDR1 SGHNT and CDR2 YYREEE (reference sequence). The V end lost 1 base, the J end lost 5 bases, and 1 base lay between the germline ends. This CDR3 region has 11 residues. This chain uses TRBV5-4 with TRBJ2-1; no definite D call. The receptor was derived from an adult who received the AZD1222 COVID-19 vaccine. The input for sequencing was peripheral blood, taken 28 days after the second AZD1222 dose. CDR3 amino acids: CASSLNNEQFF. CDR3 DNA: TGTGCCAGCAGCTTGAACAATGAGCAGTTCTTC.